This T cell receptor (beta chain) was identified during a study of blood T cell repertoires in COVID-19. Background on the study: From the United States, Italy and Spain came samples of acute and convalescent COVID-19.

The repertoire was sequenced with immunoSEQ multiplex PCR; TCRdb's copy has only in-frame clones and lacks some. The data contain 25,000 to 30,000 clones, roughly nine tenths of them singletons. This CDR3 is built from 18 residues. Material for sequencing was peripheral blood. This TCR was recovered from a man aged 60 to 75 with acute or convalescent COVID-19. This chain links TRBV12-2 with TRBJ2-7; the D call of TRBD1 is as the table states it, not checked on the DNA. TRBV12-2 represents a pseudogene. Written as DNA, the CDR3 is TGTGCAAGTCGCCACCAGGGACAGGGGGAATGGACGGACTACGAGCAGTACTTC. Amino acid sequence: CASRHQGQGEWTDYEQYF.